Included here is one T cell receptor (beta chain) sequence, with context. Its antigen remains unknown. Sequencing was performed with immunoSEQ multiplex PCR; in TCRdb, only in-frame clones are kept and a portion is missing. The table records about 100,000 clones, about 91% of them present only once. V shed 2 bases, J shed 8 bases, and the junction held 7 bases outside the gene matches. Germline V CDR1 and CDR2: SGHAT, FQNNGV. This CDR3 is built from 14 residues. The sample originates from a study of siplizumab effects on memory and regulatory T cells. Notes on the study in general: Mapping to unstimulated subsets was achieved for only a minor fraction of alloreactive clones.

The TCR sequence derives from a human donor in good health. Sample: CD4+ T cells sorted from blood. The chain joins TRBV11-2 to TRBJ1-2, with 8 bases that match TRBD1. CDR3 protein: CASSLRQGAGGYTF. The CDR3 nucleotides are TGTGCCAGCAGCTTACGGCAGGGGGCAGGGGGCTACACCTTC.